One sample yielded the 13 T cell receptor beta chains listed below, sequenced in a study of T cell changes during pregnancy in multiple sclerosis. TCRdb keeps only in-frame clones here, not all; method: immunoSEQ multiplex PCR. The sample includes 84,000 or so clones, roughly 93% seen only once; the top ten take 0.7% to 1%. The source material was peripheral blood, sampled in the third trimester of pregnancy. The receptors shown here come from a female donor with multiple sclerosis, enrolled in a pregnancy study.

The rearrangement joins TRBV7-2 to TRBJ2-3; 7 bases match TRBD1. This CDR3 comprises 14 residues. The junction had 7 bases not matched to a gene; V was cut back by 5 bases and J by 5 bases. CDR1 SGHTA and CDR2 FQGNSA come from the germline V gene. The CDR3 nucleotides are TGTGCCAGCAGCCAAACACGACAGGGAGATACGCAGTATTTT. It is translated as CASSQTRQGDTQYF.

The chain combines TRBV4-1 with TRBJ2-7, with D possibly being TRBD2 (6 bases). This CDR3 has 14 residues. Trimming removed 3 bases at V and 2 bases at J, with 11 bases between. The germline V gene encodes CDR1 MGHRA and CDR2 YSYEKL. The DNA for the CDR3 is TGCGCCAGCAGCCAGACGGCGGGGACCTACGAGCAGTACTTC. Translated, it gives CASSQTAGTYEQYF.

The rearrangement joins TRBV7-9 to TRBJ2-2, with D possibly TRBD1 on 5 matching bases. The V end lost 6 bases, the J end lost 4 bases, and 15 bases lay between the germline ends. The CDR3 is 15 amino acids. Per the germline V gene, CDR1 is SEHNR and CDR2 is FQNEAQ (reference sequence). The CDR3 coding sequence is TGTGCCAGCAGGAGATTCGCAGGGTCCACCGGGGAGCTGTTTTTT. This codes for CASRRFAGSTGELFF.

The genes are TRBV28 and TRBJ2-5; TRBD2 agrees at 10 bases. This CDR3 has 14 residues. The germline CDR1 and CDR2 sequences are MDHEN and SYDVKM. The junction had 8 bases not matched to a gene; V was cut back by 8 bases and J by 5 bases. The CDR3 region has the DNA TGTGCCAGCTCTCTAGCGGGAGTAGGCGAGACCCAGTACTTC. This sequence encodes CASSLAGVGETQYF.

The table lists this clone with a count of one. The J gene is TRBJ2-7, the V gene TRBV6-5, with TRBD1 matching 7 bases. Trimming took 5 bases from V and 1 from J; bases not matched to a gene: 8. This CDR3 is built from 15 residues. CDR1 and CDR2 (germline): MNHEY, SVGAGI. The CDR3: CASSRSGTVSYEQYF. CDR3 nucleotides: TGTGCCAGCAGTCGTTCCGGGACAGTGTCCTACGAGCAGTACTTC.

The V gene is TRBV11-3, the J gene TRBJ2-5; TRBD2 aligns across 7 bases. The germline V gene has CDR1 SGHNT and CDR2 YENEEA. There are 15 residues in the CDR3. V dropped 3 bases and J dropped 1; count of bases not matched to a gene: 5. The CDR3 sequence is CASSFSSSGQETQYF. In nucleotides, the CDR3 is TGTGCCAGCAGCTTTAGTTCTAGCGGCCAAGAGACCCAGTACTTC.

This chain uses TRBV28 with TRBJ2-7; D gene unclear. The CDR3 is 12 residues long. Trimming took 2 bases from V and 3 from J, leaving 5 bases between them. Germline V lookup: CDR1 MDHEN, CDR2 SYDVKM. The CDR3 region is CASSLILYEQYF. DNA for the CDR3: TGTGCCAGCAGTTTAATTCTCTACGAGCAGTACTTC.

V usage is TRBV5-1 and J usage is TRBJ2-1; TRBD2 matches at 12 bases. This CDR3 has 18 residues. V dropped 4 bases and J dropped 8; count of bases not matched to a gene: 16. Germline V gives CDR1 SGHRS, CDR2 YFSETQ. The CDR3 nucleotides are TGCGCCAGCAGCGGGGGAAGACTAGCGGGAGTCGTGGGCGATGAGCAGTTCTTC. It yields the protein CASSGGRLAGVVGDEQFF.

CDR3 in DNA: TGTGCCAGCAGTTGGACTAGCGGGAGTGGAAATGAGCAGTTCTTC. The encoded protein is CASSWTSGSGNEQFF. The V gene is TRBV6-5, the J gene TRBJ2-1; 13 bases are shared with TRBD2. Germline assignment: CDR1 MNHEY and CDR2 SVGAGI. The CDR3 totals 15 residues. V shed 4 bases and J 7 bases; nucleotides not matched to a gene: 4.

CDR3 in DNA: TGTGCCAGCAGCTCCTTACTAGCGGGAGGGACAGATACGCAGTATTTT. Protein product: CASSSLLAGGTDTQYF. The chain is built from TRBV7-9 and TRBJ2-3, with TRBD2 matching over 13 bases. The CDR3 covers 16 residues. CDR1 and CDR2 from the germline V gene are SEHNR and FQNEAQ (reference sequence). J lost 3 bases, V lost 4 bases, and 4 bases had no gene match.

The chain has TRBV27 and TRBJ2-1; TRBD2 matches 13 bases. The J segment lost 6 bases and the V segment lost 4 bases, leaving 9 bases of the junction unmatched. CDR3 length: 17 amino acids. CDR1 is MNHEY, CDR2 SMNVEV, per germline (reference sequence). The DNA for the CDR3 is TGTGCCAGCAGTTCTTATCGGACTAGCGGGAGAGGCAATGAGCAGTTCTTC. Translated: CASSSYRTSGRGNEQFF.

V and J are TRBV7-8 and TRBJ2-1, with 9 bases identical to TRBD2. This CDR3 region has 17 residues. V gave up 5 bases and J gave up 8 bases; unmatched junction bases: 16. Germline V gene data show CDR1 as SGHVS and CDR2 as FQNEAQ. In DNA, the CDR3 is TGTGCCAGCAGCCCCTTCGCGGGCGGGAGGGCCGCGGATGAGCAGTTCTTC. Protein: CASSPFAGGRAADEQFF.

The chain combines TRBV28 with TRBJ2-7; 14 nucleotides align to TRBD2. This CDR3 contains 16 residues. Germline V CDR1 and CDR2: MDHEN, SYDVKM. The V and J ends lost 4 bases and 6 bases, in that order; junction bases with no gene match: 8. The CDR3 sequence: CASSSKTSGRAVEQYF. The DNA for the CDR3 is TGTGCCAGCAGTTCAAAGACTAGCGGGAGGGCTGTCGAGCAGTACTTC.